This TCR beta chain was sequenced during a study of T cells in localized non-small cell lung cancer. This CDR3 spans 15 amino acids. Germline assignment: CDR1 SGHTA and CDR2 FQGNSA. V shed 3 bases and J shed 4 bases, with 12 bases lying between them. Generated by immunoSEQ multiplex PCR, the TCRdb table keeps only in-frame clones and is missing some. The sample has around 50,000 clones, roughly 89% seen once. Here the sequenced sample was peripheral blood, taken before any cancer treatment. The rearrangement uses TRBV7-2 and TRBJ1-4; TRBD1 is a possible D gene (5 bases). The sequence derives from a woman aged 40 to 75 with stage I lung adenocarcinoma. The CDR3 DNA sequence: TGTGCCAGCAGCTTTTCAGGGTTAAGTAATGAAAAACTGTTTTTT. It translates to CASSFSGLSNEKLFF.